The 21 T cell receptor beta chains below all came from one sample that was sequenced in a study of blood T cell repertoires in COVID-19. Sequencing was performed with immunoSEQ multiplex PCR; in TCRdb, only in-frame clones are kept and a portion is missing. The sample comprises over 40,000 clones, about 86% of which are singletons, and 3.5% to 5% rests with the top ten. The sample comprised peripheral blood. The receptors derive from a man older than 75 with active COVID-19.

In its sample, this clone was seen once. The genes are TRBV5-1 and TRBJ1-1, with D possibly being TRBD1 (6 bases). The V gene lost 4 bases and the J gene lost 3 bases, with 16 bases spanning the gap. Germline CDR1 is SGHRS and CDR2 is YFSETQ. This CDR3 comprises 15 residues. This chain's CDR3 is CASSNPEGGDTEAFF. For the CDR3, the DNA is TGCGCCAGCAGCAACCCCGAGGGGGGGGACACTGAAGCTTTCTTT. Combining the CDR3 with reference TRBV5-1 and TRBJ1-1 gives the whole variable domain KAGVTQTPRYLIKTRGQQVTLSCSPISGHRSVSWYQQTPGQGLQFLFEYFSETQRNKGNFPGRFSGRQFSNSRSEMNVSTLELGDSALYLCASSNPEGGDTEAFFGQGTRLTVV.

The table lists this clone with a count of one. The chain combines TRBV12-5 with TRBJ1-5, with a tentative D call TRBD1 (6 bases). The CDR3 totals 16 residues. V lost 6 bases and J 2 bases, leaving 17 bases between the germline ends. Per the germline V gene, CDR1 is LGHNT and CDR2 is FRNRAP. CDR3 sequence: CASGRTGQGGNQPQHF. CDR3 DNA sequence: TGTGCTAGTGGCCGAACAGGGCAGGGTGGCAATCAGCCCCAGCATTTT.

The J gene is TRBJ2-3, the V gene TRBV5-6, with TRBD1 as a possible D gene (5 bases). Germline V lookup: CDR1 SGHDT, CDR2 YYEEEE. V lost 3 bases, J lost 3 bases, and 11 bases lay in between. The CDR3 runs to 14 residues. CDR3 sequence: CASSSFDRTDTQYF. CDR3 DNA: TGTGCCAGCAGCTCGTTTGACAGAACAGATACGCAGTATTTT.

V is TRBV7-9 and J is TRBJ2-1, with 8 nucleotides matching TRBD1. Germline trimming cut 0 bases from V and 10 bases from J; bases unmatched to any gene: 5. The CDR3 extends over 14 amino acids. Germline assignment: CDR1 SEHNR and CDR2 FQNEAQ (reference sequence). CDR3 sequence: CASSLAGQGREQFF. The CDR3 bases are TGTGCCAGCAGCTTAGCTGGACAGGGAAGAGAGCAGTTCTTC.

The chain couples TRBV18 to TRBJ1-6; 10 bases map to TRBD1. The J segment lost 10 bases and the V segment lost 2 bases, leaving 5 bases of the junction unmatched. The CDR3 spans 15 residues. CDR1 KGHSH and CDR2 LQKENI come from the germline V gene. CDR3 loop: CASSPGTGELSPLHF. The CDR3 DNA reads as TGTGCCAGCTCACCAGGGACAGGGGAATTGTCACCCCTCCACTTT.

The chain links TRBV19 to TRBJ1-4; 12 positions agree with TRBD1. CDR3 length: 16 amino acids. Trimming cost V 3 bases and J 4 bases; bases outside gene matches: 3. Germline V gene lookup returns CDR1 LNHDA and CDR2 SQIVND (reference sequence). In DNA, the CDR3 is TGTGCCAGTAGTATGGGACAGGGGGCAAGTAATGAAAAACTGTTTTTT. Amino acids: CASSMGQGASNEKLFF.

V usage is TRBV11-1 and J usage is TRBJ2-1; tentative D call: TRBD1 (6 bases). CDR1 is SGHAT and CDR2 is FQDESV in the germline V gene (reference sequence). The V gene lost 3 bases and the J gene lost 6 bases, with 12 bases spanning the gap. CDR3 length: 14 residues. The CDR3 loop is CASSFMGAGNEQFF. For the CDR3, the DNA is TGTGCCAGCAGCTTTATGGGGGCTGGCAATGAGCAGTTCTTC.

The genes are TRBV24-1 and TRBJ2-1; 14 bases match TRBD2. The germline V gene encodes CDR1 KGHDR and CDR2 SFDVKD. The CDR3 totals 18 residues. V was pared by 0 bases and J by 8 bases, with 8 bases of the junction left unmatched. DNA of the CDR3: TGTGCCACCAGTGATTTGAAGGGACTAGCGGGAGCGGGCGATGAGCAGTTCTTC. Protein: CATSDLKGLAGAGDEQFF.

The chain employs TRBV4-3 and TRBJ1-2; D is unclear. The germline V gene has CDR1 LGHNA and CDR2 YSLEER. This CDR3 is built from 13 residues. V lost 0 bases to trimming and J lost 8 bases, with 10 bases between them. The DNA of the CDR3 is TGCGCCAGCAGCCAAGATGGCTACGGGGGCTACACCTTC. This translates into CASSQDGYGGYTF.

The chain has TRBV6-5 and TRBJ2-5; D unclear. Germline loops: CDR1 MNHEY, CDR2 SVGAGI. The CDR3 is 15 residues long. V lost 7 bases to trimming and J lost 5 bases, with 20 bases between them. CDR3 region: CASTSDQTTWETQYF. The CDR3 DNA is TGTGCCAGCACTTCCGACCAGACGACATGGGAGACCCAGTACTTC.

The chain recombines TRBV9 with TRBJ1-1; 8 positions match TRBD1. V was clipped by 4 bases and J by 6 bases; unmatched bases: 11. The CDR3 totals 15 residues. Per the germline V gene, CDR1 is SGDLS and CDR2 is YYNGEE. The CDR3 DNA reads as TGTGCCAGCAGCACCCGGACAGGGTCGATGGCTGAAGCTTTCTTT. Encoded protein: CASSTRTGSMAEAFF. Variable domain in full (rest from reference TRBV9 and TRBJ1-1): DSGVTQTPKHLITATGQRVTLRCSPRSGDLSVYWYQQSLDQGLQFLIQYYNGEERAKGNILERFSAQQFPDLHSELNLSSLELGDSALYFCASSTRTGSMAEAFFGQGTRLTVV.

This clone was recorded once. The chain recombines TRBV5-1 with TRBJ2-1; 10 bases align to TRBD2. Trimming at V came to 4 bases and at J to 7 bases, leaving 5 bases not matched to a gene. Germline assignment: CDR1 SGHRS and CDR2 YFSETQ. The CDR3 length is 14 residues. The CDR3 coding sequence is TGCGCCAGCAGCCAAGGGACTAGCGTTAATGAGCAGTTCTTC. Translation gives CASSQGTSVNEQFF.

The chain employs TRBV30 and TRBJ2-7; TRBD1 matches at 8 bases. CDR3 length: 15 amino acids. Per the germline V gene, CDR1 is GTSNPN and CDR2 is SVGIG (reference sequence). J lost 0 bases, V lost 5 bases, and 9 bases had no gene match. The chain's CDR3 is CAWARRQGSSYEQYF. CDR3 nucleotide sequence: TGTGCCTGGGCGCGCCGACAGGGGAGCTCCTACGAGCAGTACTTC.

The CDR3 reads CASSSYTGARGYTF. CDR3 nucleotide sequence: TGTGCCAGCAGTTCCTACACAGGTGCCCGGGGCTACACCTTC. J is TRBJ1-2 and V is TRBV27; D perhaps matches TRBD1 (5 bases). CDR1 and CDR2 (germline): MNHEY, SMNVEV (reference sequence). This CDR3 comprises 14 residues. V lost 4 bases to trimming and J lost 8 bases, with 17 bases between them.

This clone was observed a handful of times. The chain carries TRBV6-8 and TRBJ2-4; 8 bases are a match to TRBD2. Trimming at V came to 8 bases and at J to 7 bases, leaving 19 bases not matched to a gene. There are 17 residues in the CDR3. Per germline, CDR1 MNHGY and CDR2 SAAAGT. For the CDR3, the DNA is TGTGCCAGCCGTCCTGGCCAAACGGGAGGGCCGGGGAACATTCAGTACTTC. This gives the protein CASRPGQTGGPGNIQYF.

The chain uses TRBV18 and TRBJ1-5; unclear D gene. This CDR3 comprises 13 residues. Germline V CDR1 and CDR2: KGHSH, LQKENI. The V gene lost 2 bases and the J gene lost 5 bases, with 7 bases spanning the gap. The CDR3 DNA sequence: TGTGCCAGCTCACCAGGAGCAGATCAGCCCCAGCATTTT. Encoded protein: CASSPGADQPQHF.

This sequence joins TRBV7-2 and TRBJ2-7, with D maybe TRBD1 (6 bases). Trimming cost V 7 bases and J 7 bases, with 17 bases left between them. This CDR3 region has 13 residues. Germline-derived CDR1 and CDR2 are SGHTA and FQGNSA. Here the CDR3 DNA reads TGTGCCAGCACCTCAGGGGCCCTCGGTGAGCAGTACTTC. The encoded protein is CASTSGALGEQYF. Together with reference TRBV7-2 and TRBJ2-7, the CDR3 gives the full variable domain: GAGVSQSPSNKVTEKGKDVELRCDPISGHTALYWYRQSLGQGLEFLIYFQGNSAPDKSGLPSDRFSAERTGGSVSTLTIQRTQQEDSAVYLCASTSGALGEQYFGPGTRLTVT.

V gene TRBV9 combines with J gene TRBJ2-1; 7 bases are a match to TRBD2. The CDR3 is 15 residues long. CDR1 and CDR2 from the germline V gene are SGDLS and YYNGEE. The V gene end was trimmed by 0 bases and the J gene end by 0 bases; junction bases not matched to a gene: 0. The CDR3 sequence: CASSVERDSYNEQFF. The CDR3 DNA is TGTGCCAGCAGCGTAGAGCGGGACTCCTACAATGAGCAGTTCTTC.

The V gene is TRBV9, the J gene TRBJ2-7; D ambiguous. The CDR3 loop spans 12 amino acids. Germline loops: CDR1 SGDLS, CDR2 YYNGEE. Trimming left V 3 bases short and J 3 bases short, with 7 bases between. The CDR3 sequence is CASSAISYEQYF. The DNA of the CDR3 is TGTGCCAGCAGCGCTATAAGCTACGAGCAGTACTTC.

The sample holds one count of this clone. V gene TRBV7-9 combines with J gene TRBJ1-2, with D possibly being TRBD1 (6 bases). Trimming took 0 bases from V and 3 from J, leaving 11 bases between them. Germline values: CDR1 SEHNR, CDR2 FQNEAQ (reference sequence). The CDR3 is 15 residues long. CDR3 amino acids: CASSLALQGDYGYTF. In DNA, the CDR3 is TGTGCCAGCAGCTTAGCGCTACAGGGTGACTATGGCTACACCTTC.

This clone was detected once. The V and J genes are TRBV2 and TRBJ1-1; D is unclear. V lost 7 bases and J 1 base, leaving 16 bases between the germline ends. Germline loops: CDR1 SNHLY, CDR2 FYNNEI. The CDR3 runs to 15 residues. The CDR3 DNA reads TGTGCCAGCAAAAAATTACAATCCACGAACACTGAAGCTTTCTTT. Protein product: CASKKLQSTNTEAFF.